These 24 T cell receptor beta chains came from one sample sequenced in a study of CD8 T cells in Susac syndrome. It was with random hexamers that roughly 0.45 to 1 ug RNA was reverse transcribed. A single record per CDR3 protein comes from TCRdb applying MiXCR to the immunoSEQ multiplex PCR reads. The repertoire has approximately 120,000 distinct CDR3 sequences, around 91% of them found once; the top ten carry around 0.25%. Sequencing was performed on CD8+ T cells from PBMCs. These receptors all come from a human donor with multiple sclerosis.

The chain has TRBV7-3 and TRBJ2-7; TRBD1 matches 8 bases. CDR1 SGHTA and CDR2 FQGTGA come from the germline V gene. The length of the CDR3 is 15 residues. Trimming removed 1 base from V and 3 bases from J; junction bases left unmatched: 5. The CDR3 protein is CASSLMPGGGYEQYF. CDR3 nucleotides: TGTGCCAGCAGCTTAATGCCAGGGGGCGGCTACGAGCAGTACTTC.

The CDR3 DNA reads TGTGCCACCAGTGATCCGGGACTAGCAGATACGCAGTATTTT. It codes for CATSDPGLADTQYF. The chain is built from TRBV24-1 and TRBJ2-3; 8 bases line up with TRBD2. V lost 3 bases to trimming and J lost 4 bases; unmatched junction nucleotides: 2. In germline, CDR1 is KGHDR, CDR2 SFDVKD. The CDR3 is 14 residues long.

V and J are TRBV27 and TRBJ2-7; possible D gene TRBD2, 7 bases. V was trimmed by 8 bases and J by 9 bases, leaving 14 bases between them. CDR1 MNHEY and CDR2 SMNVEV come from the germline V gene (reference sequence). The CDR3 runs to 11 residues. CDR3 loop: CASGGGYVQYF. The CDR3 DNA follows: TGTGCCAGCGGGGGGGGCTATGTGCAGTACTTC.

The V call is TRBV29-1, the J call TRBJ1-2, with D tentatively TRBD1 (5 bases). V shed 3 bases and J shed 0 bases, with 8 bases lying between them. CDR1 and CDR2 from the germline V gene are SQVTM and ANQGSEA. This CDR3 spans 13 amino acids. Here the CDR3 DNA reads TGCAGCGTTGAGTTGGGGGCTAACTATGGCTACACCTTC. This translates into CSVELGANYGYTF.

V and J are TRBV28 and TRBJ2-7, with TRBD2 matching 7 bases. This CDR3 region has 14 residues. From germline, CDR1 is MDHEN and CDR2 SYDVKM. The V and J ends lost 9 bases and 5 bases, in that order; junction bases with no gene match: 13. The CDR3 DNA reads TGTGCCAGTAGGAAGTGGGAGGGCAAAAACGAGCAGTACTTC. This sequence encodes CASRKWEGKNEQYF.

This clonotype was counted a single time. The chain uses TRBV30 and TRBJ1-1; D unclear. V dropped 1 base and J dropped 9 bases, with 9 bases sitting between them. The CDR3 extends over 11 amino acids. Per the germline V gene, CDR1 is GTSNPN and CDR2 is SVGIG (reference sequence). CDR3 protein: CAWSEPRQAFF. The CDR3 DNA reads TGTGCCTGGAGTGAACCAAGACAAGCTTTCTTT. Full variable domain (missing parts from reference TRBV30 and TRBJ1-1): SQTIHQWPATLVQPVGSPLSLECTVEGTSNPNLYWYRQAAGRGLQLLFYSVGIGQISSEVPQNLSASRPQDRQFILSSKKLLLSDSGFYLCAWSEPRQAFFGQGTRLTVV.

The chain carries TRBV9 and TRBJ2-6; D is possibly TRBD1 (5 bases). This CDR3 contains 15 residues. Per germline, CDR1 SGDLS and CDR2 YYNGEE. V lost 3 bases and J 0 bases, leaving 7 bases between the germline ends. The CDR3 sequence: CASSGDSSGANVLTF. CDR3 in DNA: TGTGCCAGCAGCGGTGACAGCTCTGGGGCCAACGTCCTGACTTTC.

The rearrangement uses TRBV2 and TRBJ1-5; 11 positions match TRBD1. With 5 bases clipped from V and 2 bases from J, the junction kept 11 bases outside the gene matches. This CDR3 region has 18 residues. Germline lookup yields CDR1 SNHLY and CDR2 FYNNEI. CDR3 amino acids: CASSRPGQGVVRNQPQHF. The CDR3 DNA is TGTGCCAGCAGTCGTCCGGGACAGGGGGTAGTTCGCAATCAGCCCCAGCATTTT.

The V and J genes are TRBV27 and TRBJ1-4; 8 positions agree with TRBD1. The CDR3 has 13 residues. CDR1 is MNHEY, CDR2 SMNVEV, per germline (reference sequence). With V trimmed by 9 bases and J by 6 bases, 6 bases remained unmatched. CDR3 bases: TGTGCCAGTGCAGGGGGCGCGGATGAAAAACTGTTTTTT. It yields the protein CASAGGADEKLFF.

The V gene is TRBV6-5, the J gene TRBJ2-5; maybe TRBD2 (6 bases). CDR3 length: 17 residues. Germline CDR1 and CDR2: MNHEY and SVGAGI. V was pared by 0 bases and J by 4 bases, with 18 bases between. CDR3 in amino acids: CASSYSSPGAWIETQYF. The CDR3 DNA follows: TGTGCCAGCAGTTACTCGAGCCCGGGAGCCTGGATAGAGACCCAGTACTTC.

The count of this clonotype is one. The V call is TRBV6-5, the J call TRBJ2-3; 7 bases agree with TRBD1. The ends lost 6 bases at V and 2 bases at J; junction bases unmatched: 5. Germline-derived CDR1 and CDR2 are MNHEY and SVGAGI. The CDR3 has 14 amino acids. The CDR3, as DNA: TGTGCCAGCAGCCAGGGACAGCCCACAGATACGCAGTATTTT. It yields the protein CASSQGQPTDTQYF.

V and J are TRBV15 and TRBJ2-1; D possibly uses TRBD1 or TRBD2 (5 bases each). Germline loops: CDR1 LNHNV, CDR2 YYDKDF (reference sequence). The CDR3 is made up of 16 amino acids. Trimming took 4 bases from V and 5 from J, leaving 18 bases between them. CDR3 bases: TGTGCCACCAGCATGCCAGGGACCCGCTATCACAATGAGCAGTTCTTC. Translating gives CATSMPGTRYHNEQFF.

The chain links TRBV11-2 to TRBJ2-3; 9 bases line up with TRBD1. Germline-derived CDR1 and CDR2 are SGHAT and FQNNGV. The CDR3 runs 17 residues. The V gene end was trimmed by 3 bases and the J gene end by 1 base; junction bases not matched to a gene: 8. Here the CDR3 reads CASSLAYGDRGTDTQYF. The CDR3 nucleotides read TGTGCCAGCAGCTTGGCTTACGGGGACAGGGGCACAGATACGCAGTATTTT. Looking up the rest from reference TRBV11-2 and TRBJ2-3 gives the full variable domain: EAGVAQSPRYKIIEKRQSVAFWCNPISGHATLYWYQQILGQGPKLLIQFQNNGVVDDSQLPKDRFSAERLKGVDSTLKIQPAKLEDSAVYLCASSLAYGDRGTDTQYFGPGTRLTVL.

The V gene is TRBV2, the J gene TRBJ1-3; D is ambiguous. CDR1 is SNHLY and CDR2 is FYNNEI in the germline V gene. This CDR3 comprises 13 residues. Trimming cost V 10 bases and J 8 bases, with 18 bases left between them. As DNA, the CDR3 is TGTGCCAAAAAGCTTGGAGGCCTGGACACCATATATTTT. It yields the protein CAKKLGGLDTIYF.

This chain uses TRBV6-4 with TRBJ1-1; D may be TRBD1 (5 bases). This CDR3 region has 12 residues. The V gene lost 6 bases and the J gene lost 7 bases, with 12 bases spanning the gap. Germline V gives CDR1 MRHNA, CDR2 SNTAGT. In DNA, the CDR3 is TGTGCCAGCAGCCAGGGACGGAGTGAAGCTTTCTTT. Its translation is CASSQGRSEAFF.

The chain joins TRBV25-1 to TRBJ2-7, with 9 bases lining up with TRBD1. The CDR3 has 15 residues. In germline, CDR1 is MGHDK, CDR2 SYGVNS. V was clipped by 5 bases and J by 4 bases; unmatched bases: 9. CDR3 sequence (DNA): TGTGCCAGCAGTCGAGAACAGGGGGCGACTTACGAGCAGTACTTC. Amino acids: CASSREQGATYEQYF.

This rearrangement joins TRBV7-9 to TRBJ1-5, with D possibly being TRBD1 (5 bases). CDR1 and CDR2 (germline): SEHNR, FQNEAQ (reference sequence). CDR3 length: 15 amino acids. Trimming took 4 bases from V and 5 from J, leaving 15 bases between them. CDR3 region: CASSSAGGWDQPQHF. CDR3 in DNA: TGTGCCAGCAGCTCTGCTGGGGGATGGGATCAGCCCCAGCATTTT.

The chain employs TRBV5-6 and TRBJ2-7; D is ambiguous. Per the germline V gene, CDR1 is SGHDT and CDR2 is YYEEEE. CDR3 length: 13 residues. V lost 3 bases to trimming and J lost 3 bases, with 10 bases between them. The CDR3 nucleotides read TGTGCCAGCAGCTCCGCAACACACTACGAGCAGTACTTC. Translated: CASSSATHYEQYF.

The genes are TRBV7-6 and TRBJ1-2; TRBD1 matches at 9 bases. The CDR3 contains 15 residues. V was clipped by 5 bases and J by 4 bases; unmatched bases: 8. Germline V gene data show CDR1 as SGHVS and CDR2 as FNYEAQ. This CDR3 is CASSLTGQGPYGYTF. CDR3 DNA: TGTGCCAGCAGCCTAACGGGACAGGGCCCCTATGGCTACACCTTC.

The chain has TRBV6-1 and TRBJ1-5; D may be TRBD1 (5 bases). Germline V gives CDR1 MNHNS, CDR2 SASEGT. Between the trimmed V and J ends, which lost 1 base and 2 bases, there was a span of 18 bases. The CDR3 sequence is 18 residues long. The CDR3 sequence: CASSEVLSREMGNQPQHF. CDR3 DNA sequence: TGTGCCAGCAGTGAAGTCCTGAGCAGGGAAATGGGCAATCAGCCCCAGCATTTT.

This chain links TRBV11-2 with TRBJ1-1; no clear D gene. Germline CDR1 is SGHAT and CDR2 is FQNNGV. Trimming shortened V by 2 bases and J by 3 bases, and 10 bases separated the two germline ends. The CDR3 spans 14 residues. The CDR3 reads CASSLRGTYTEAFF. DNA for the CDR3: TGTGCCAGCAGCTTACGAGGAACCTACACTGAAGCTTTCTTT. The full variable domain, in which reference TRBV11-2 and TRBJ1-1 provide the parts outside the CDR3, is EAGVAQSPRYKIIEKRQSVAFWCNPISGHATLYWYQQILGQGPKLLIQFQNNGVVDDSQLPKDRFSAERLKGVDSTLKIQPAKLEDSAVYLCASSLRGTYTEAFFGQGTRLTVV.

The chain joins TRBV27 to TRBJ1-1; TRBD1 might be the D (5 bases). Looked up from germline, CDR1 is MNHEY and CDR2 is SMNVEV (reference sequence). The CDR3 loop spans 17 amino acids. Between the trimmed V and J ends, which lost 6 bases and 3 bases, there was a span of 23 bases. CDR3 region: CASSRLLGTEIYTEAFF. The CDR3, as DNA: TGTGCCAGCAGCCGCTTATTAGGGACTGAAATTTACACTGAAGCTTTCTTT.

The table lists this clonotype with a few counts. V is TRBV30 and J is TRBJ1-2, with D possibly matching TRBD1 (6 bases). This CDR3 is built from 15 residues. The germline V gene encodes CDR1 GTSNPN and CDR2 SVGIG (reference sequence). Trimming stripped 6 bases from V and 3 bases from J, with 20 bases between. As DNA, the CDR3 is TGTGCCTGTCCCAAAACCCGGGGGGCAGACTATGGCTACACCTTC. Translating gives CACPKTRGADYGYTF.

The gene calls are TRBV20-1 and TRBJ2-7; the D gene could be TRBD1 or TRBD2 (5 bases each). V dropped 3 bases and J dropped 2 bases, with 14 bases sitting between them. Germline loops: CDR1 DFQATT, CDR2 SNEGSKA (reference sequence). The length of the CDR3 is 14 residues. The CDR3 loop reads CSASDRDGPYEQYF. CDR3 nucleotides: TGCAGTGCTAGCGACCGGGACGGTCCCTACGAGCAGTACTTC.